The T cell receptor beta chain under discussion was sequenced for a study of control samples from healthy donors and cancer patients. This CDR3 spans 14 amino acids. Germline-derived CDR1 and CDR2 are SGHRS and YFSETQ. V was clipped by 1 base and J by 7 bases; unmatched bases: 1. This clone was counted once. Clones were sequenced by immunoSEQ multiplex PCR, and TCRdb holds only the in-frame ones, with some missing. The data hold 100,000 to 150,000 clones, with 80% to 95% observed a single time. The material sequenced was blood. The TCR comes from a young man in good health. The chain joins TRBV5-1 to TRBJ1-6; 8 bases agree with TRBD1. DNA for the CDR3: TGCGCCAGCAGCTTGACAGGGGGAAATTCACCCCTCCACTTT. Encoded protein: CASSLTGGNSPLHF.